What follows describes a single T cell receptor (beta chain). Its antigen is currently not known. Per-base quality was not reported, and no clone a single base away is much larger than it. The time point label on this specimen signifies: before preoperative PTX-NDP chemotherapy. Paclitaxel-nedaplatin was administered to patients as preoperative chemotherapy before surgery. The CDR3 has 16 amino acids, counting the end cysteine and phenylalanine. Only CDR3 DNA remains: 48 bases, in frame from the first base. The germline V gene supplies CDR1 SGHTA and CDR2 FQGNSA. Germline trimming: 4 bases from V, 1 base from J; junction bases outside gene matches: 3. Library prep was done by PCR. Sequencing took place on a HiSeq X Ten. High-throughput sequencing was used to characterize the TCR repertoires. TCRdb reran the public reads through fastp at Q25 and MiXCR, keeping productive beta chains. Each record represents a unique CDR3 protein, reported with the most common genes and DNA among its rows. The sample records 15,000 to 20,000 distinct CDR3 sequences, approximately 48% of which are singletons. Approximately 30% of the sample is taken by the ten largest.

These data belong to a study of esophageal squamous cell carcinoma under preoperative chemotherapy (dated by TCRdb to between 2018 and 2020). Broadly, across the study: Both tumor-infiltrating lymphocytes and peripheral blood T cells had their TCR repertoires profiled in the study. The effects of paclitaxel-nedaplatin chemotherapy on T-cell receptor repertoires in patients with esophageal squamous cell carcinoma were assessed. Four or five patients with primary esophageal squamous cell carcinoma made up the cohort. Repertoires from samples collected before paclitaxel-nedaplatin therapy were compared with repertoires from samples collected after the therapy. Points the paper makes about the study in general: Tumor-infiltrating lymphocytes after treatment appeared to come partly from peripheral T cells migrating into the tumor, rather than solely from local clonal changes. Paclitaxel-nedaplatin therapy caused immediate and substantial changes in clonotype frequency, and abundant clones were more likely to contract than to amplify. TCR diversity increased significantly in peripheral T cells after chemotherapy, but not in tumor-infiltrating lymphocytes. The cohort was small, with only 5 or 6 patients with esophageal squamous cell carcinoma analyzed.

The V and J segments used are TRBV7-2 and TRBJ2-3; a stretch of 12 junction bases matches TRBD2. The receptor's source is a human donor with esophageal squamous cell carcinoma. The donor label of this sample is uncertain. Sample collection was performed from a patient given preoperative chemotherapy. CDR3 loop: CASSWTSGIGTDTQYF. The DNA sequence reads TGTGCCAGCAGCTGGACTAGCGGGATAGGCACAGATACGCAGTATTTT. Supplemented by the reference TRBV7-2 and TRBJ2-3 proteins around the CDR3, the complete variable domain is GAGVSQSPSNKVTEKGKDVELRCDPISGHTALYWYRQSLGQGLEFLIYFQGNSAPDKSGLPSDRFSAERTGGSVSTLTIQRTQQEDSAVYLCASSWTSGIGTDTQYFGPGTRLTVL.